The rows below give T cell receptor beta chains drawn from one sample of a study of blood T cell repertoires in COVID-19. Clones were read by immunoSEQ multiplex PCR, and TCRdb kept only the in-frame ones, dropping some. The sample has about 160,000 clones; 70% to 85% are singletons. The specimen was peripheral blood. The receptor source for this set is a middle-aged woman with COVID-19, enrolled during active disease. Each CDR3 is given without its conserved first and last residue. The listing skips clone size in some rows; elsewhere it reads once, few, many or a size class.

clone_size,v_call,cdr3_aa
NA,TRBV3-1/TRBV3-2,ASSQGLGQVNNEQF
NA,TRBV7-9,ASSPGQGAREEY
NA,TRBV15,ATSRDNSPDTQY
NA,TRBV6-5,ASSPGQGVLGTQY
NA,TRBV5-8,ASSLAEQPQH
NA,TRBV7-9,ASSFGGWSTDTQY
NA,TRBV3-1/TRBV3-2,ASRSGGFTDTQY
NA,TRBV5-1,ASSLGLAGGRYEQY
NA,TRBV7-9,ATPFVETGRDEAF
NA,TRBV6-1,ASSDQLAETYNEQF
NA,TRBV27,ASSPHLGGSGNTEAF
NA,TRBV19,ASSIGLSTDTQY
NA,TRBV29-1,SVAGNSNQPQH
NA,TRBV3-1/TRBV3-2,ASSHRGSSGELF
NA,TRBV28,ASSKLAGLYEQY
few,TRBV6-4,ASRTFSGAYNEQF
NA,TRBV7-3,ASSLGRANTGELF
NA,TRBV19,ASSIHIDRGGQPQH
once,TRBV28,ASSFGIRAGGSDTQY
NA,TRBV7-9,ASSLGGTGEQF
NA,TRBV4-1,ASSQVAGQGIIYGYT
NA,TRBV7-9,ASSLGTDQETQY
NA,TRBV7-6,ASSPGQGATEAF
NA,TRBV30,AWSVLLPGTQY
NA,TRBV25-1,ASSPGIAGAGVLT
NA,TRBV11-3,ASSPGTYEQY
NA,TRBV7-9,ASSQLGQGKTEAF
NA,TRBV11-2,ASSFPRVNSPLH
NA,TRBV6-6,ASSPVVETQY
medium-sized,TRBV28,ASRPSGGEIVYEQY
NA,TRBV19,ASRNRPGQGASGEAF
few,TRBV14,ASSPTGVLTEAF
NA,TRBV21-1,ASSKPGEGQKYYEQY
NA,TRBV7-6,ASSPRPAGTNTGELF
many,TRBV11-2,ASSFSGSSTDTQY
NA,TRBV19,ASSRDRNTGELF
NA,TRBV14,ASSQDQAGSSLITDTQY
NA,TRBV28,ATKQSGTSYNEQF
NA,TRBV2,ASKGLAGGTDTQY
once,TRBV28,ASSLSGANVLT
few,TRBV2,ASRKQGASGQPQH
few,TRBV20-1,SASGAGIRSTDTQY
NA,TRBV7-3,ASSFSTGVASPLH
NA,TRBV4-2,ASSQERGGQETQY
NA,TRBV7-8,ASSSLGDTIY
NA,TRBV3-1/TRBV3-2,ATRGGFNTEAF
NA,TRBV10-2,ASSESLSGRGLQETQY
NA,TRBV12-3/TRBV12-4,ASSPPAGELF
once,TRBV7-6,ASSGGQLNTEAF
NA,TRBV28,ASRFRGYSNQPQH
NA,TRBV3-1/TRBV3-2,ASSNRDTLQETQY
NA,TRBV30,AWNDRVNSPLH
few,TRBV2,ASRMDSSGNTIY
NA,TRBV6-5,ASSYVGGQPQH